This TCR beta chain was observed in a study of blood T cells in healthy people across ages (dated by TCRdb to between 2014 and 2017). As for the study more broadly: In model experiments, template switching captured about one uniquely barcoded TCR beta cDNA molecule for every two T cells. For two donors (one aged 18 to 30 and one aged 80 or older), the study analyzed two additional independent replicas of 1 million unique cDNA reads from the same blood draw. Donors were grouped into four age groups: young (average approximately 15 years), middle-aged (39), aged (around 66) and long-lived (about 90). To track age-related changes in TCR beta repertoire diversity, the study relied on deep sequencing normalized with unique cDNA molecular identifiers. To avoid experimental bias, donors of different ages were spread randomly across the sequencing lanes.

Here is what the overall study found, with its caveats: There was a strong correlation between observed TCR beta diversity and the percentage of naive T cells measured by flow cytometry. The CMV infection status of donors was not known, potentially confounding age-related changes in expanded clonotypes. Total diversity estimates from one million sequenced T cells were considered lower bounds and underestimates. Observed TCR beta diversity per million T cells fell roughly linearly with age, and a significant reduction was already apparent by age approximately 41. Bulk unsorted PBMC profiling prevented conclusive comparison of naive and antigen-experienced compartments. Compared with the aged group, the long-lived group had more naive CD4+ T cells, fewer expanded clones and increased TCR diversity, suggesting age selection.

Donors were a few dozen systemically healthy Caucasian individuals from Russia aged 6 to 90 years. Around 10 milliliters of peripheral blood were collected from each donor into EDTA-treated Vacutainer tubes. Ficoll-Paque density-gradient centrifugation was used to isolate PBMCs, with at least 6 million obtained per sample. Total RNA was extracted from PBMCs with Trizol reagent, with at least 6 micrograms obtained per sample. The percentages of naive CD45RAhigh/CD27high T cells were determined by flow cytometry on a PBMC aliquot from every donor. About this clonotype: This receptor's antigen is unknown. One base away there is no much larger clone; base qualities are not given.

CDR1 and CDR2 were assigned from the germline V gene as MNHEY and SVGEGT. From the cysteine through the phenylalanine, the CDR3 covers 17 amino acids. The kept DNA is CDR3 alone, 51 bases in frame from the first base. V is cut back by 2 bases and J by 3 bases, with 5 bases in the junction unmatched. Library generation was performed with 5' RACE. The instrument was an Illumina HiSeq 2500. A second PCR of roughly 7 to 11 cycles was performed with a sample-barcoded 5' primer and a J-beta primer mix. A template-switch 5' adaptor carrying 12 random nucleotides introduced a unique molecular identifier onto each TCR beta cDNA molecule. Each sample yielded at least 3 million CDR3-containing paired-end reads. First-strand cDNA synthesis was performed from all RNA using the Mint cDNA synthesis kit, with priming by a TRBC-specific oligonucleotide. All cDNA was treated with uracil-DNA glycosylase and then went through a first 18-cycle PCR with the universal primers M1SS and BC2_uni_R. The paper's processing steps were these. Each sample was normalized by randomly selecting 1 million high-quality reads, each carrying a distinct molecular identifier. Instead of being binned into consensus sequences, reads with shared molecular identifiers were discarded. CDR3 identification, clonotype clustering and error correction used MiTCR with a Q25 quality threshold and the strictest error-elimination algorithm. A nonparametric unseen species model with Euler transformation was used to estimate a lower bound on total TCR beta diversity. TCRdb trimmed public reads at Q25 via fastp, called clones via MiXCR and kept in-frame beta chains. Each CDR3 protein gets just one entry, which takes the most common genes and DNA from the rows behind it. The V and J calls, along with clone size, are taken from TCRdb and not from the paper's own processing. The sample table holds 700,000 or so distinct CDR3 sequences, of which over 40% were seen once. The top ten clones comprise around 30% of the sample.

The TCR originated in an elderly man in good health. The sample taken for sequencing was blood. The chain joins TRBV6-2 or TRBV6-3 to TRBJ2-6, with 9 middle bases fitting TRBD1. The CDR3 loop reads CASSYGTGHLGANVLTF. The DNA sequence reads TGTGCCAGCAGTTACGGGACAGGGCATCTTGGGGCCAACGTCCTGACTTTC.